These T cell receptor beta chains were read from a single sample in a study of T cell responses to AZD1222 COVID-19 vaccine. TCRdb's table, derived via immunoSEQ multiplex PCR, lists solely in-frame clones and lacks some. This table holds more than 75,000 clones, about 91% found once. The input for sequencing was peripheral blood, taken 28 days after the second AZD1222 dose. The receptors come from an adult who received the AZD1222 COVID-19 vaccine. Both conserved end residues are part of each CDR3. The D gene is left open where the match is weak. Clone size appears in some rows only: once, few, many, or a class for an expanded clone.

cdr3_nt cdr3_aa cdr3_length j_call v_call clone_size d_call
TGTGCCAGCAGCGCTGGGAGCAATCAGCCCCAGCATTTT CASSAGSNQPQHF 13 TRBJ1-5 TRBV7-3 once .
TGTGCCAGCAGATCCAGACAGGGGGCAACCACAGATACGCAGTATTTT CASRSRQGATTDTQYF 16 TRBJ2-3 TRBV2 . TRBD1
TGTGCCAGCAGTGACTACGAGCAGTACTTC CASSDYEQYF 10 TRBJ2-7 TRBV2 . .
TGTGCCAGCAGCTACGGGAGGACCCACAATGAGCAGTTCTTC CASSYGRTHNEQFF 14 TRBJ2-1 TRBV7-3 . TRBD2
TGTGCCAGCAGCAATTGGGGGAAAGATACGCAGTATTTT CASSNWGKDTQYF 13 TRBJ2-3 TRBV9 . .
TGCGCCAGCAGCCAAGATCTGGGTAGTCGCAGCAGGGAGCAGTACTTC CASSQDLGSRSREQYF 16 TRBJ2-7 TRBV4-1 once .
TGTGCCAGCTCACCACGACAGGGAGCCGGAAACACCATATATTTT CASSPRQGAGNTIYF 15 TRBJ1-3 TRBV18 . TRBD1
TGCGCCAGCAGCCAAGCCGGGGGGCCCTTCTCTGGAAACACCATATATTTT CASSQAGGPFSGNTIYF 17 TRBJ1-3 TRBV4-1 . .
TGTGCCAGCAGCTTAATTGAACAGCCCCAGCATTTT CASSLIEQPQHF 12 TRBJ1-5 TRBV7-9 . .
TGTGCCAGCAGTTCGACCCCAGGGAACACTGAAGCTTTCTTT CASSSTPGNTEAFF 14 TRBJ1-1 TRBV2 . .
TGTGCCAGCAGTTTCGGGAGCTCAGATACGCAGTATTTT CASSFGSSDTQYF 13 TRBJ2-3 TRBV12-3/TRBV12-4 . .
TGTGCCAGCAGTAGCGGGAGTTGGAGCAATGAGCAGTTCTTC CASSSGSWSNEQFF 14 TRBJ2-1 TRBV7-3 . TRBD2
TGCGCCAGCAGCTTGGCCCAGGGGGGTAATGAAAAACTGTTTTTT CASSLAQGGNEKLFF 15 TRBJ1-4 TRBV5-1 . TRBD1
TGTGCCAGTAGAGATAGGGCGAACTATGGCTACACCTTC CASRDRANYGYTF 13 TRBJ1-2 TRBV19 once .
TGTGCCAGCAGTGAAACGGGGCCGGGGGCCAACGTCCTGACTTTC CASSETGPGANVLTF 15 TRBJ2-6 TRBV2 . .
TGTGCCAGCAGCTTAACTGCGACGGCCAATCAGCCCCAGCATTTT CASSLTATANQPQHF 15 TRBJ1-5 TRBV7-2 . .
TGTGCCAGCAGCTTAGATGGGGGGACAGGAACAGATACGCAGTATTTT CASSLDGGTGTDTQYF 16 TRBJ2-3 TRBV7-6 few TRBD1
TGTGCCAGCAGCTTAGCGGTGACAGCGATCTCTGGAAACACCATATATTTT CASSLAVTAISGNTIYF 17 TRBJ1-3 TRBV7-2 . .
TGTGCCAGCAGCTTATGGGTTTCTGAAGCTTTCTTT CASSLWVSEAFF 12 TRBJ1-1 TRBV7-2 few .
TGTGCCAGTATCGAGGGACAGGGGAGGTTGGGCAATCAGCCCCAGCATTTT CASIEGQGRLGNQPQHF 17 TRBJ1-5 TRBV19 . TRBD1
TGTGCCTGGAGCTGGAACACTGAAGCTTTCTTT CAWSWNTEAFF 11 TRBJ1-1 TRBV30 . .
TGTGCCAGCAGCTTCCGCGGGATGAGCAATGAGCAGTTCTTC CASSFRGMSNEQFF 14 TRBJ2-1 TRBV7-9 few .
TGTGCCAGCAGCCAAGGGGGATATGAAAAACTGTTTTTT CASSQGGYEKLFF 13 TRBJ1-4 TRBV3-1/TRBV3-2 . .
TGTGCCAGCAGTTTAGGGGTCGGGAACGAGCAGTACTTC CASSLGVGNEQYF 13 TRBJ2-7 TRBV12-3/TRBV12-4 . .
TGTGCCATCAGCCGAGAAGGGGGAGCCAAAAACATTCAGTACTTC CAISREGGAKNIQYF 15 TRBJ2-4 TRBV10-3 . .